This T cell receptor (beta chain) was documented in a study of T-cell memory formation after mild COVID-19. Study context: TCR clustering was largely donor specific.

Each CDR3 protein gets one entry after TCRdb re-called the 5' RACE reads with MiXCR. This sample has some 250,000 distinct CDR3 sequences, with roughly 18% found just once. V lost 7 bases, J lost 11 bases, and 20 bases stayed unmatched. Germline loops: CDR1 SGHTA, CDR2 FQGNSA. The CDR3 extends over 17 amino acids. This clonotype was counted between two and nine times. The sample consisted of PBMCs or a T cell subset sorted from them (not recorded which). J is TRBJ2-2 and V is TRBV7-2, with 9 bases lining up with TRBD2. The TCR originated in a young man who had mild COVID-19 (a few samples of this study predate the infection). Cell type and time point are not known. The DNA of the CDR3 is TGTGCCAGCACCCTTAGCACTAGCGGGTCTCCTCCGGCCGAGCTGTTTTTT. Amino acid sequence: CASTLSTSGSPPAELFF.